The rows below give T cell receptor beta chains drawn from one sample of a study of blood T cell repertoires in COVID-19. Repertoires were generated with immunoSEQ multiplex PCR, while TCRdb's copy carries only in-frame clones and drops some. The table includes about 390,000 clones, 80% to 90% detected once. Sequencing was carried out using PBMCs or T cells enriched from blood (not recorded which). The receptors come from a woman between 45 and 65 years old who had recovered from COVID-19. The CDR3 runs from the conserved cysteine through the conserved F or W. The D gene is left open where the match is weak. Size tells how often a clone was seen (once, few, many) or the class of an expanded clone, and some rows leave it out.

TRBJ1-6	TRBV6-5	-	-	CASKGAADSPLHF	TGTGCCAGCAAAGGGGCCGCCGATTCACCCCTCCACTTT
TRBJ1-2	TRBV7-9	-	-	CASSFTEMYGYTF	TGTGCCAGCAGCTTCACAGAAATGTATGGCTACACCTTC
TRBJ2-2	TRBV6-5	-	TRBD1	CASSRTGGFGGELFF	TGTGCCAGCAGTCGGACAGGGGGCTTTGGCGGGGAGCTGTTTTTT
TRBJ1-1	TRBV7-9	-	-	CASSLESGLTEAFF	TGTGCCAGCAGCTTAGAGTCGGGTCTCACTGAAGCTTTCTTT
TRBJ1-6	TRBV30	-	-	CAWSAPGTGGSPLHF	TGTGCCTGGAGTGCCCCAGGAACAGGCGGTTCACCCCTCCACTTT
TRBJ2-1	TRBV4-1	once	-	CASSQVPSSNLEYNEQFF	TGCGCCAGCAGCCAAGTCCCCTCCTCCAACTTGGAGTACAATGAGCAGTTCTTC
TRBJ1-5	TRBV2	-	TRBD1	CASSGGQGNQPQHF	TGTGCCAGCAGTGGGGGACAGGGGAATCAGCCCCAGCATTTT
TRBJ2-1	TRBV7-2	-	TRBD2	CASSLHIGTAGDEQFF	TGTGCCAGCAGCCTCCACATAGGCACTGCGGGGGATGAGCAGTTCTTC
TRBJ2-3	TRBV3-1/TRBV3-2	-	-	CASSQTGLKDTDTQYF	TGTGCCAGCAGCCAAACAGGCCTGAAGGACACAGATACGCAGTATTTT
TRBJ1-2	TRBV28	-	TRBD1	CASSLGGQGHGYTF	TGTGCCAGCAGTTTGGGAGGACAGGGGCATGGCTACACCTTC
TRBJ2-7	TRBV18	-	TRBD2	CASSPPSSGGRFYEQYF	TGTGCCAGCTCACCACCTTCTAGCGGGGGCAGGTTCTACGAGCAGTACTTC
TRBJ2-7	TRBV19	-	-	CASSSWGRYEQYF	TGTGCCAGTAGCTCTTGGGGGCGCTACGAGCAGTACTTC
TRBJ1-2	TRBV30	-	-	CAWRGTYTF	TGTGCCTGGAGGGGGACATACACCTTC
TRBJ1-5	TRBV29-1	few	-	CSVWGTPDQPQHF	TGCAGCGTTTGGGGGACTCCCGATCAGCCCCAGCATTTT
TRBJ1-1	TRBV3-1/TRBV3-2	few	-	CASSPKGQNTEAFF	TGTGCCAGCAGCCCAAAGGGACAGAACACTGAAGCTTTCTTT
TRBJ2-7	TRBV3-1/TRBV3-2	-	TRBD1	CASSPQVGQGLSEQYF	TGTGCCAGCAGCCCACAAGTGGGACAGGGTTTAAGCGAGCAGTACTTC
TRBJ1-5	TRBV9	once	TRBD1	CASSRTGSNQPQHF	TGTGCCAGCAGCAGGACAGGCAGCAATCAGCCCCAGCATTTT
TRBJ1-1	TRBV10-3	-	-	CAISEVGLGDTEAFF	TGTGCCATCAGTGAGGTAGGGCTCGGGGACACTGAAGCTTTCTTT
TRBJ1-5	TRBV3-1/TRBV3-2	-	TRBD1	CASSQENPGGSNQPQHF	TGTGCCAGCAGCCAAGAGAATCCAGGGGGTAGCAATCAGCCCCAGCATTTT
TRBJ1-2	TRBV5-4	-	TRBD1	CASSSGGLHGYTF	TGTGCCAGCAGCTCAGGGGGTTTACATGGCTACACCTTC
TRBJ2-7	TRBV27	once	TRBD1	CASSQGTGHEQYF	TGTGCCAGCAGCCAAGGGACAGGGCACGAGCAGTACTTC
TRBJ1-5	TRBV24-1	once	-	CATSAGDHQPQHF	TGTGCCACCAGCGCAGGGGATCATCAGCCCCAGCATTTT
TRBJ1-3	TRBV30	-	-	CAWNRGSSSGNTIYF	TGTGCCTGGAATCGAGGCAGTAGCTCTGGAAACACCATATATTTT
TRBJ2-3	TRBV4-1	-	TRBD1	CASSHRKGAAGTDTQYF	TGCGCCAGCAGCCATAGGAAGGGGGCCGCTGGCACAGATACGCAGTATTTT
TRBJ2-7	TRBV4-3	-	-	CASSLTGTYEQYF	TGCGCCAGCAGCCTTACAGGGACCTACGAGCAGTACTTC
TRBJ2-6	TRBV7-9	-	-	CASSRTGTWANVLTF	TGTGCCAGCAGCCGAACAGGAACCTGGGCCAACGTCCTGACTTTC
TRBJ1-2	TRBV29-1	once	TRBD1	CSVEVGKGQGVYGYTF	TGCAGCGTTGAAGTGGGCAAGGGACAGGGGGTCTATGGCTACACCTTC
TRBJ1-5	TRBV6-5	-	-	CASRPGLGNQPQHF	TGTGCCAGCAGACCAGGGTTGGGCAATCAGCCCCAGCATTTT
TRBJ2-5	TRBV5-1	-	TRBD2	CASSSGQGRVQETQYF	TGCGCCAGCAGCTCAGGACAAGGGAGGGTTCAAGAGACCCAGTACTTC
TRBJ2-5	TRBV7-8	-	TRBD2	CASSFSGGDLETQYF	TGTGCCAGCAGCTTCAGCGGGGGGGATCTGGAGACCCAGTACTTC
TRBJ1-5	TRBV6-5	-	-	CASSEEIHQPQHF	TGTGCCAGCAGCGAGGAAATCCATCAGCCCCAGCATTTT
TRBJ2-7	TRBV9	-	TRBD1	CASNAGTGGYEQYF	TGTGCCAGCAACGCCGGGACAGGGGGCTACGAGCAGTACTTC
TRBJ1-4	TRBV3-1/TRBV3-2	-	TRBD1	CASSQEGQATTNEKLFF	TGTGCCAGCAGCCAAGAAGGACAGGCAACAACTAATGAAAAACTGTTTTTT
TRBJ2-1	TRBV2	-	TRBD1	CASSAPHRGRSYNEQFF	TGTGCCAGCAGTGCCCCTCACAGGGGACGATCCTACAATGAGCAGTTCTTC
TRBJ2-1	TRBV19	-	TRBD2	CASSILAGYNEQFF	TGTGCCAGTAGTATACTAGCGGGGTACAATGAGCAGTTCTTC
TRBJ2-1	TRBV30	-	-	CAWSETGFVQPEQFF	TGTGCCTGGAGCGAAACGGGGTTTGTCCAGCCTGAGCAGTTCTTC
TRBJ2-7	TRBV4-1	-	-	CASSQGGGTYEQYF	TGCGCCAGCAGCCAAGGGGGCGGTACCTACGAGCAGTACTTC
TRBJ2-7	TRBV28	few	TRBD1	CASSTGAGSYEQYF	TGTGCCAGCAGTACAGGGGCAGGGTCCTACGAGCAGTACTTC
TRBJ2-7	TRBV13	-	TRBD1	CASSLGGGQGNEQYF	TGTGCCAGCAGCTTAGGAGGGGGACAGGGGAACGAGCAGTACTTC
TRBJ2-3	TRBV6-8	-	TRBD2	CASSYRNRAPSGGAQDTQYF	TGTGCCAGCAGTTACAGGAATAGAGCCCCTAGCGGGGGGGCCCAAGATACGCAGTATTTT
TRBJ1-1	TRBV7-8	-	-	CASSLSQGGTEAFF	TGTGCCAGCAGCTTATCGCAGGGTGGGACTGAAGCTTTCTTT